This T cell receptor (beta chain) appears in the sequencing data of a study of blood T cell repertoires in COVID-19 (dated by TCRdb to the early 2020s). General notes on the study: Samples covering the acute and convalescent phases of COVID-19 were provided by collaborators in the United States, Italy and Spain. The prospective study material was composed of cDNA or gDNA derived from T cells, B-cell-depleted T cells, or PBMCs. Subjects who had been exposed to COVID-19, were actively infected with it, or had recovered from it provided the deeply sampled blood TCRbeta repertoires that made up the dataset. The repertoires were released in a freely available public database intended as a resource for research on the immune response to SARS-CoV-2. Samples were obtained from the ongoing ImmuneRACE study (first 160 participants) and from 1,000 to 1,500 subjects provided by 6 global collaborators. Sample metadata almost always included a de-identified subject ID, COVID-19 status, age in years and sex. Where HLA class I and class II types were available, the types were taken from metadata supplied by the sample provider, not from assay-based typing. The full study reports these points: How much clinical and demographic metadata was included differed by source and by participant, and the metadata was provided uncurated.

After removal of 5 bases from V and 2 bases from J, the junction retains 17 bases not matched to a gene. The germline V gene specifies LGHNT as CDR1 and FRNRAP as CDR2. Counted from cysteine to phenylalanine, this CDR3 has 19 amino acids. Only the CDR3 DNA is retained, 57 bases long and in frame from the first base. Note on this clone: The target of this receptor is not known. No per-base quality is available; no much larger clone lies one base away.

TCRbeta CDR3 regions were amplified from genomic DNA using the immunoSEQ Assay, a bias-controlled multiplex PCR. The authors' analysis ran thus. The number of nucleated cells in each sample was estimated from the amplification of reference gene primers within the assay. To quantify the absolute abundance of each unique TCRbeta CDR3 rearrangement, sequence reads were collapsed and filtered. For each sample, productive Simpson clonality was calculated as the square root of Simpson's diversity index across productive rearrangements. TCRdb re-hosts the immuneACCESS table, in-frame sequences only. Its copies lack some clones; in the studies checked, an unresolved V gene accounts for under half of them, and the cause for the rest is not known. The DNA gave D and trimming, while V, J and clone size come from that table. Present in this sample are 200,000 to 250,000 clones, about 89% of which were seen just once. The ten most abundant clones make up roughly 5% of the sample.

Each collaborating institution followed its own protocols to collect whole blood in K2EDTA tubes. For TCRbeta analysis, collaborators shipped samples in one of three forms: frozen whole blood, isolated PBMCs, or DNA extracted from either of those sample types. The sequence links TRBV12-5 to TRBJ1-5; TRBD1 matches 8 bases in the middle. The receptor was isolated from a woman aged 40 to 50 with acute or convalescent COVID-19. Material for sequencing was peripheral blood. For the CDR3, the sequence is CASGKTSGTGLVRNQPQHF. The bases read TGTGCTAGTGGTAAAACCTCCGGGACAGGATTGGTTCGCAATCAGCCCCAGCATTTT.